The clone carrying this T cell receptor beta chain is medium-sized. The sample originates from a study of Tregs in tolerant kidney transplant recipients. TCRdb's table, derived via immunoSEQ multiplex PCR, lists solely in-frame clones and lacks some. Of over 50,000 clones listed, approximately 82% are singletons. The CDR3 is 13 residues long. Germline loops: CDR1 MDHEN, CDR2 SYDVKM. V was clipped by 7 bases and J by 5 bases, with 14 bases between them. Unstimulated regulatory T cells (CD4+CD25+CD127-), CD4+CD25- non-regulatory cells, CD4 and CD8 cells were FACS-sorted from thawed PBMCs. This TCR came from a human donor in good health. The chain recombines TRBV28 with TRBJ1-2; the D is unclear. Sequenced: CD4+ T cells from blood. Here the CDR3 reads CASNGHTGYGYTF. The DNA of the CDR3 is TGTGCCAGCAACGGGCATACGGGTTATGGCTACACCTTC.